This T cell receptor beta chain was retrieved from a study of shared clonotypes between healthy human individuals. Overall study: Donors were two women and three men aged 18 to 49. For every donor, three CD4 naive, three CD4 memory, two CD8 naive and one CD8 memory plates were used. Whole-study results and caveats: Naive CD4 clonotypes were shared across a handful of donors at about 5%.

This clone has just one count. As yet, its antigen is unknown. All the donors were Caucasian adults who lived in Nashville, Tennessee. Sequencing was performed with immunoSEQ multiplex PCR; in TCRdb, only in-frame clones are kept and a portion is missing. The repertoire holds over a million clones, with around 78% as singletons. Germline CDR1 reads LNHDA; CDR2 reads SQIVND (reference sequence). This CDR3 region has 16 residues. V gave up 6 bases and J gave up 0 bases, with 15 bases separating them. The source material was memory CD4+ T cells from PBMCs. Subset denoted: CD45RA-negative fraction. The TCR sequence derives from a man between 18 and 29 years old in good health. Some clones in this sample may be carry-over from other donors' samples. The V and J genes are TRBV19 and TRBJ1-5; a possible D gene is TRBD1 (5 bases). CDR3 region: CASSPGTDVSNQPQHF. CDR3 coding DNA: TGTGCCAGTAGCCCCGGGACGGACGTTAGCAATCAGCCCCAGCATTTT.